This is a list of T cell receptor beta chains from one sample in a study of shared clonotypes between healthy human individuals. The protocol was immunoSEQ multiplex PCR, while the TCRdb copy is restricted to in-frame clones and leaves out a portion. The sample yields approximately 940,000 clones, about 80% seen once. Sample: memory CD4+ T cells sorted from blood. These TCRs come from a man in his late teens or twenties in good health. The CDR3 runs from the conserved cysteine through the conserved F or W. The order of the fields is V gene, J gene, clone size, D gene, CDR3 DNA, CDR3 protein. D genes are given only for firm matches. Clone size is shown for a subset of rows, as once, few, many or a class of expanded clone.

TRBV10-1	TRBJ2-7	few	TRBD1	TGCGCCAGCAGTGACTCCCTGACAGGGAACTACGAGCAGTACTTC	CASSDSLTGNYEQYF
TRBV10-3	TRBJ2-3	.	.	TGTGCCATCAGTGATAACAGGGCGGAGGGCACAGATACGCAGTATTTT	CAISDNRAEGTDTQYF
TRBV5-1	TRBJ2-3	many	.	TGCGCCAGCAGCGACCCGACTAGGACGTTTGATACGCAGTATTTT	CASSDPTRTFDTQYF
TRBV9	TRBJ2-1	.	.	TGTGCCAGCAGCGTAGGCGGCTATATCAATGAGCAGTTCTTC	CASSVGGYINEQFF
TRBV5-6	TRBJ1-2	.	.	TGTGCCAGCAGCTTGGGGTCGGAATATGGCTACACCTTC	CASSLGSEYGYTF
TRBV4-3	TRBJ1-5	.	TRBD1	TGCGCCAGCAGCCAAGATCTTGGACAGGCCTATAGCAATCAGCCCCAGCATTTT	CASSQDLGQAYSNQPQHF
TRBV7-9	TRBJ1-1	.	.	TGTGCCAGCAGCCCCGCTTTCTTT	CASSPAFF
TRBV27	TRBJ2-7	.	TRBD2	TGTGCAAGTGGGACTAGCGGGGGGGCCGGGAACGAGCAGTACTTC	CASGTSGGAGNEQYF
TRBV14	TRBJ2-1	.	.	TGTGCCAGCAGCCAAGAGTTCCAGTTGGTGGCTTTCGTGAGGAATGAGCAGTTCTTC	CASSQEFQLVAFVRNEQFF
TRBV7-9	TRBJ2-7	few	.	TGTGCCAGCAGCTACACGAGCTCCTACGAGCAGTACTTC	CASSYTSSYEQYF
TRBV5-1	TRBJ2-3	few	.	TGCGCCAGCAGCTTGGCCGGGGGAAGGACCTCCTGGGACACAGATACGCAGTATTTT	CASSLAGGRTSWDTDTQYF
TRBV10-2	TRBJ2-1	.	TRBD2	TGCGCCAGCCTCCTACCTAGCGGGAGCTCCTACAATGAGCAGTTCTTC	CASLLPSGSSYNEQFF
TRBV5-4	TRBJ1-1	.	.	TGTGCCAGCACTAAAACAGGGTCGGGAACTGAAGCTTTCTTT	CASTKTGSGTEAFF
TRBV18	TRBJ1-1	.	TRBD1	TGTGCCAGCTCGGTCGGGACAGGGGCGCTAGGCATGGCTTTCTTT	CASSVGTGALGMAFF
TRBV19	TRBJ1-2	.	TRBD1	TGTGCCAGTAGTCCCGGGACAGGGCACGACTATGGCTACACCTTC	CASSPGTGHDYGYTF
TRBV2	TRBJ2-5	.	TRBD1	TGTGCCAGCAGTCGACAGGGTCAAGAGACCCAGTACTTC	CASSRQGQETQYF
TRBV11-3	TRBJ1-4	.	.	TGTGCCAGCAGCGGAGGGGGAACTAATGAAAAACTGTTTTTT	CASSGGGTNEKLFF
TRBV5-1	TRBJ2-1	.	.	TGCGCCAGCAGCTTCGGGGGTTCCTACAATGAGCAGTTCTTC	CASSFGGSYNEQFF
TRBV25-1	TRBJ2-2	.	.	TGTGCCAGCAGTGAATATATATACGGGGCAGGGGGGGAGCTGTTTTTT	CASSEYIYGAGGELFF
TRBV2	TRBJ2-3	.	.	TGTGCCAGCAGTGTAACAGAATACACCACAGATACGCAGTATTTT	CASSVTEYTTDTQYF
TRBV6-5	TRBJ1-4	.	.	TGTGCCACCTCTCGCGAGAGGGGGGCTGAAAAACTGTTTTTT	CATSRERGAEKLFF
TRBV6-1	TRBJ1-1	once	.	TGTGCCAGCACACAGGGCAATTTGAACACTGAAGCTTTCTTT	CASTQGNLNTEAFF
TRBV7-9	TRBJ1-2	.	TRBD1	TGTGCCAGCAGCTTTGGAGACAGGGGGGCCTATGGCTACACCTTC	CASSFGDRGAYGYTF
TRBV9	TRBJ2-6	many	.	TGTGCCAGCAGCCCAGGGGGGCCTGGGGCCAACGTCCTGACTTTC	CASSPGGPGANVLTF
TRBV18	TRBJ2-6	.	TRBD1	TGTGCCAGCTCCCCGACAGGGGACTCTGGGGCCAACGTCCTGACTTTC	CASSPTGDSGANVLTF
TRBV28	TRBJ2-7	.	.	TGTGCCAGCAGAGCTAGAGGTTCCCTCTACGAGCAGTACTTC	CASRARGSLYEQYF
TRBV15	TRBJ1-3	.	.	TGTGCCACCAGAAACAGGGCTGGGGCAGGAAACACCATATATTTT	CATRNRAGAGNTIYF
TRBV5-1	TRBJ2-7	.	TRBD1	TGCGCCAGCAGCCCGACCGACAGGGTTAGCAAGCAGTACTTC	CASSPTDRVSKQYF
TRBV6-5	TRBJ2-7	.	.	TGTGCCAGCAGATCTATCAGGCCCTACAGCTACGAGCAGTACTTC	CASRSIRPYSYEQYF
TRBV15	TRBJ1-2	.	TRBD1	TGTGCCACCAGCATCGACAGGGGGACGTATGGCTACACCTTC	CATSIDRGTYGYTF
TRBV6-6	TRBJ2-3	.	TRBD2	TGTGCCAGCCAGGCGGGGGGCTTCATTACAGATACGCAGTATTTT	CASQAGGFITDTQYF
TRBV28	TRBJ2-3	.	.	TGTGCCAGCAGTTCCACCCAAAGGGGGGGACAGACCCACACAGATACGCAGTATTTT	CASSSTQRGGQTHTDTQYF
TRBV11-3	TRBJ1-1	.	.	TGTGCCAGCAGCTTAGTAGGGGGCACTGAAGCTTTCTTT	CASSLVGGTEAFF
TRBV7-2	TRBJ2-4	few	.	TGTGCCAGCAGCTTAGCCGCGGGATTTGCCAAAAACATTCAGTACTTC	CASSLAAGFAKNIQYF
TRBV4-3	TRBJ1-2	once	TRBD1	TGCGCCAGCAGCCAAGCTTTCAGGGGGAAGAGTGTCTATGGCTACACCTTC	CASSQAFRGKSVYGYTF
TRBV7-9	TRBJ2-1	.	.	TGTGCCAGCAGCAGACGATCACAGAACGTGAGGTACAATGAGCAGTTCTTC	CASSRRSQNVRYNEQFF
TRBV5-1	TRBJ2-1	once	.	TGCGCCAGCAGCCCAGTCAATGAGCAGTTCTTC	CASSPVNEQFF
TRBV5-5	TRBJ2-3	few	.	TGTGCCAGCAGCTTAGTCCAGGGTCAAACAGATACGCAGTATTTT	CASSLVQGQTDTQYF
TRBV7-2	TRBJ1-5	.	.	TGTGCCAGCAGCTTAGGAGCAGGGGGCAATCAGCCCCAGCATTTT	CASSLGAGGNQPQHF
TRBV7-9	TRBJ2-1	.	TRBD1	TGTGCCAGCAGCTCGGACAGGGGTAGCAATGAGCAGTTCTTC	CASSSDRGSNEQFF
TRBV28	TRBJ2-7	.	TRBD2	TGTGCCAGCAGCCAGCCCCTCGCGGGGGGCGCCTACGAGCAGTACTTC	CASSQPLAGGAYEQYF
TRBV29-1	TRBJ2-3	few	TRBD2	TGCAGCACCCGAGCGGGAGTCGGCACAGATACGCAGTATTTT	CSTRAGVGTDTQYF
TRBV11-2	TRBJ2-3	.	.	TGTGCCAGCAGCTTAGGGGGGTCAACAGATACGCAGTATTTT	CASSLGGSTDTQYF
TRBV6-1	TRBJ2-7	.	TRBD1	TGTGCCAGCAGTGAAAAAGGACAGGGGGTCGGCGAGCAGTACTTC	CASSEKGQGVGEQYF
TRBV9	TRBJ1-1	.	TRBD1	TGTGCCAGCAGCCCAAACAGGGGTGCCACTGAAGCTTTCTTT	CASSPNRGATEAFF
TRBV7-9	TRBJ2-7	once	.	TGTGCCAGCAGCCCCTCCCCAGACCGGGGATACGAGCAGTACTTC	CASSPSPDRGYEQYF
TRBV7-2	TRBJ2-7	.	.	TGTGCCAGCAGCCTCAGGACAGTCTCCTACGAGCAGTACTTC	CASSLRTVSYEQYF
TRBV7-2	TRBJ1-2	.	.	TGTGCCAGCAGCGCCGGGTCAGCTAACTATGGCTACACCTTC	CASSAGSANYGYTF
TRBV19	TRBJ1-1	.	TRBD1	TGTGCCAGTAGTATAATCCGCGGGACAGCGAACACTGAAGCTTTCTTT	CASSIIRGTANTEAFF